This TCR beta chain was profiled in a study of T cells after yellow fever vaccination. This clonotype occurred a few times. Germline V gene sequence: CDR1 SGHVS, CDR2 FQNEAQ. Between the trimmed V and J ends, which lost 6 bases and 6 bases, there was a span of 21 bases. The CDR3 is made up of 15 amino acids. 5'RACE template switching generated TCR cDNA, adding a universal primer site and UMIs. TCRdb re-derived calls from the 5' RACE reads in MiXCR, one entry per CDR3 protein. The sample has 500,000 to 550,000 distinct CDR3 sequences, less than 25% seen once; the top ten hold about a sixth. The clonotype was recovered from a man aged 18 to 29 who received the YFV17D yellow fever vaccine. The source was PBMCs, collected about 20 days after the first yellow fever vaccination. This chain connects TRBV7-8 to TRBJ2-7; a possible D gene is TRBD1 (6 bases). The CDR3 spells CASSWIGAGAGEQYF. The DNA of the CDR3 is TGTGCCAGCAGTTGGATTGGGGCAGGGGCCGGCGAGCAGTACTTC.